This T cell receptor beta chain was retrieved from a study of preoperative IRX-2 immunotherapy in early breast cancer. This CDR3 has 17 amino acids. Libraries were prepared by immunoSEQ multiplex PCR; TCRdb keeps only in-frame clonotypes and omits some of them. Among approximately 25,000 clones listed, about 68% were seen once. Indicated treatment: preoperative locoregional IRX-2 cytokine immunotherapy. This phase Ib study tested locoregional IRX-2 cytokine immunotherapy given before surgery. The V and J genes are TRBV7-5 and TRBJ2-3; the table's D call TRBD2 went unverified against the DNA. TRBV7-5 is marked as a pseudogene. Sequenced material: lymph node tissue, taken after IRX-2 immunotherapy. The origin of this receptor is a human donor with breast cancer. Here the CDR3 DNA reads TGTGCCAGCAGCTTATACCATAGCGCAAAGAGGACAGATACGCAGTATTTT. Its translation is CASSLYHSAKRTDTQYF.